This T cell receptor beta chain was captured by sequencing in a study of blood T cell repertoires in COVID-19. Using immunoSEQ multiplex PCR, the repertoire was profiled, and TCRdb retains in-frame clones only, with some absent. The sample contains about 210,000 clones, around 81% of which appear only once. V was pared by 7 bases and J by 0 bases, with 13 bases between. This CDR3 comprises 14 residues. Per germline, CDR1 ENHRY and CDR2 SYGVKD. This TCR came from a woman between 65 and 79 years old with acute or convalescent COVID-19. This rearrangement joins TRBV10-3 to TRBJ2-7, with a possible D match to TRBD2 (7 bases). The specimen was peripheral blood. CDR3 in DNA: TGTGCCATCAAGGGAGGGGGGGTCTCCTACGAGCAGTACTTC. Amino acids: CAIKGGGVSYEQYF.